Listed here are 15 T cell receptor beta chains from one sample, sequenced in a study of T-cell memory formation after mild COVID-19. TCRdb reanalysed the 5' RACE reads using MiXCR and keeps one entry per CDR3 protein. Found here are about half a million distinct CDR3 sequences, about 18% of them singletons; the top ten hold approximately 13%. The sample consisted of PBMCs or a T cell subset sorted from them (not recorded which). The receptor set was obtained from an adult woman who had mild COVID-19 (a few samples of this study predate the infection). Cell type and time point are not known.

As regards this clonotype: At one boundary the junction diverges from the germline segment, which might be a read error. CDR3 in amino acids: CDSSYSSRGGYNEKLFF. The CDR3 DNA reads TGTGACAGCAGTTACTCGTCCAGGGGTGGATATAATGAAAAACTGTTTTTT. The chain employs TRBV6-6 and TRBJ1-4; D is possibly TRBD1 (6 bases). This CDR3 has 17 amino acids. CDR1 and CDR2 (germline): MNHNY, SVGAGI (reference sequence).

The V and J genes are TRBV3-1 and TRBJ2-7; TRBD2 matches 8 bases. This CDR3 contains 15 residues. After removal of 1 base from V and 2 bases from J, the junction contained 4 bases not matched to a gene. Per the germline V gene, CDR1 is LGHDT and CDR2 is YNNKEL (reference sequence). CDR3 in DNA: TGTGCCAGCAGCCAAGTCCCGGGACTAGCCTACGAGCAGTACTTC. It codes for CASSQVPGLAYEQYF.

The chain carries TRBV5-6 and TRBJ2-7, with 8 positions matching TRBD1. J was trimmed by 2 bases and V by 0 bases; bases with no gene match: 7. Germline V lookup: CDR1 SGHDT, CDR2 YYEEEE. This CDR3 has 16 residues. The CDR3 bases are TGTGCCAGCAGCTTGGGTGTCGGGACAGGTCCCTACGAGCAGTACTTC. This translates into CASSLGVGTGPYEQYF.

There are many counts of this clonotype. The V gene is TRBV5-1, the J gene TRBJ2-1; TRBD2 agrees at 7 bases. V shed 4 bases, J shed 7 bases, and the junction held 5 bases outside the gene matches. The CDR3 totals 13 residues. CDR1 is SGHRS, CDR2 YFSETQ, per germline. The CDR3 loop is CASSILGGNEQFF. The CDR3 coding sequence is TGCGCCAGCAGCATCCTCGGGGGGAATGAGCAGTTCTTC.

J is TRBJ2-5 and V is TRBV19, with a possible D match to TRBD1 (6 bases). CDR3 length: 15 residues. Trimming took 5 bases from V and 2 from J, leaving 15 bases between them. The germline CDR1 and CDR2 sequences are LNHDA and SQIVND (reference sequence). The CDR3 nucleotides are TGTGCCAGTAGTCCCGGTGGGGGCCTACAAGAGACCCAGTACTTC. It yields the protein CASSPGGGLQETQYF.

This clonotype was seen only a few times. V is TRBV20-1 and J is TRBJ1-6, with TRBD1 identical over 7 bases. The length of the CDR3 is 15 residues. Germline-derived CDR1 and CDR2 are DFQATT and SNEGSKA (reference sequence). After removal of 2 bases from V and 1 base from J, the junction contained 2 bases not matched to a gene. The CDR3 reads CSARYRGSYNSPLHF. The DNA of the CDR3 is TGCAGTGCTAGATACAGGGGTTCCTATAATTCACCCCTCCACTTT.

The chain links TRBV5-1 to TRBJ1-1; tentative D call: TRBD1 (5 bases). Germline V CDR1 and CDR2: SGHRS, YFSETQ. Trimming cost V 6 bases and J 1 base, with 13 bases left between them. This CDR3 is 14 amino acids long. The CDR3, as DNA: TGCGCCAGCACAGAGGGACCCGGGAACACTGAAGCTTTCTTT. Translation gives CASTEGPGNTEAFF.

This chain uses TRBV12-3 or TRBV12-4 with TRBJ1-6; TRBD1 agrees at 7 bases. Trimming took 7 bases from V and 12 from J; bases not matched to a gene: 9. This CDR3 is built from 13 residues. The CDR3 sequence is CASTHRGRGPLHF. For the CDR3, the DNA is TGTGCCAGCACCCACAGGGGAAGAGGACCCCTCCACTTT.

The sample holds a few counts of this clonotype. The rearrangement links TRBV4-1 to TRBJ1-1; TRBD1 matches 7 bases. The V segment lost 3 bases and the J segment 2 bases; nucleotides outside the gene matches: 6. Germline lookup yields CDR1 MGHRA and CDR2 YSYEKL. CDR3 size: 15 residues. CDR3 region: CASSHLDRDNTEAFF. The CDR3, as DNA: TGCGCCAGCAGCCACCTAGACAGGGACAACACTGAAGCTTTCTTT.

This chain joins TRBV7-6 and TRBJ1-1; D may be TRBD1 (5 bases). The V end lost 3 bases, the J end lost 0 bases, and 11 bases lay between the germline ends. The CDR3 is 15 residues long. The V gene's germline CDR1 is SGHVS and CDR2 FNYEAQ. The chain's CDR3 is CASSFRASLNTEAFF. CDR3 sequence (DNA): TGTGCCAGCAGCTTCAGGGCTTCGCTGAACACTGAAGCTTTCTTT. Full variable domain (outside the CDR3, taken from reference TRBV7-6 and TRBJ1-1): GAGVSQSPRYKVTKRGQDVALRCDPISGHVSLYWYRQALGQGPEFLTYFNYEAQQDKSGLPNDRFSAERPEGSISTLTIQRTEQRDSAMYRCASSFRASLNTEAFFGQGTRLTVV.

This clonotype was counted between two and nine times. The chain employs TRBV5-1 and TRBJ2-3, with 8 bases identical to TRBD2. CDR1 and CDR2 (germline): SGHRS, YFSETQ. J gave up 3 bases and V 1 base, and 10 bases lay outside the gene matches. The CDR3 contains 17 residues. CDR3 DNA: TGCGCCAGCAGCTTGCCAGCCGGGACTAGGCAGACAGATACGCAGTATTTT. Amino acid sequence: CASSLPAGTRQTDTQYF.

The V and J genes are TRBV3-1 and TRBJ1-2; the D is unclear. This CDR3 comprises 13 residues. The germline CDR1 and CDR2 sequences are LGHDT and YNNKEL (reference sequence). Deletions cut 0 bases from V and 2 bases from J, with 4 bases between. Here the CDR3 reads CASSQDSNYGYTF. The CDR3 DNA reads TGTGCCAGCAGCCAAGACAGCAACTATGGCTACACCTTC.

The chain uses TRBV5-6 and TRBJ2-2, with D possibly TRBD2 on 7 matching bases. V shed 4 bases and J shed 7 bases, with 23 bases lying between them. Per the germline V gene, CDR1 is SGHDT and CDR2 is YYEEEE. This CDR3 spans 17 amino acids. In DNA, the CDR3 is TGTGCCAGCAGCCCCGACAAGTCGCGGGGGCCCCGCGGGGAGCTGTTTTTT. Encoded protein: CASSPDKSRGPRGELFF.

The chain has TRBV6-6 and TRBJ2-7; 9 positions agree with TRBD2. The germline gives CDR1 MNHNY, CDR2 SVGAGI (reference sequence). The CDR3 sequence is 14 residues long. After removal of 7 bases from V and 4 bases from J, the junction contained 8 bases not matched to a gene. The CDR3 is CASTNSGSSYEQYF. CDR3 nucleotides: TGTGCCAGCACCAATAGCGGGAGCTCTTACGAGCAGTACTTC.

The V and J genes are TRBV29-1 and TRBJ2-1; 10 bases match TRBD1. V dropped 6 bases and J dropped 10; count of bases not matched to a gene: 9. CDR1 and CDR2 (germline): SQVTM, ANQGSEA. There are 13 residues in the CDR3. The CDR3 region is CSVAGQGRMEQFF. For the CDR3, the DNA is TGCAGCGTGGCGGGACAGGGGAGGATGGAGCAGTTCTTC.